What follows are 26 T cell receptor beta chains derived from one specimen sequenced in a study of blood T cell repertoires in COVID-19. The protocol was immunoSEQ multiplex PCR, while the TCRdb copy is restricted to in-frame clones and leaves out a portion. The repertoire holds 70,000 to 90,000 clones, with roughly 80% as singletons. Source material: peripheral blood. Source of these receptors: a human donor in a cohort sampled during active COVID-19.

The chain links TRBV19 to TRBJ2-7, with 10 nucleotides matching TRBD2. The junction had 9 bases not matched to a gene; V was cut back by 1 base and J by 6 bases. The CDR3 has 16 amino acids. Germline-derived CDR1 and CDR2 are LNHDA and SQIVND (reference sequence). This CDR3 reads CASSIVASGSFSEQYF. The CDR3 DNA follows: TGTGCCAGTAGTATAGTAGCTAGCGGGAGTTTCTCCGAGCAGTACTTC.

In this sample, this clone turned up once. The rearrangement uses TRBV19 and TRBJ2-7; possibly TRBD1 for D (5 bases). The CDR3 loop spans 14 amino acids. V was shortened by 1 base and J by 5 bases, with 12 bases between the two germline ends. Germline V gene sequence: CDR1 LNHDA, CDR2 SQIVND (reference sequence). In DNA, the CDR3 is TGTGCCAGTAGTATAGGGACACCCGAGGACGAGCAGTACTTC. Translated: CASSIGTPEDEQYF.

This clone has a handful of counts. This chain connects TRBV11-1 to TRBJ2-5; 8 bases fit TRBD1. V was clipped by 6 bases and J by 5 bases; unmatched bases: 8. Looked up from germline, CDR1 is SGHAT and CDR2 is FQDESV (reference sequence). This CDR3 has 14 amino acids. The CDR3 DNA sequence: TGTGCCAGCAGTTCAGGGGGCGATTTGGAGACCCAGTACTTC. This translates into CASSSGGDLETQYF.

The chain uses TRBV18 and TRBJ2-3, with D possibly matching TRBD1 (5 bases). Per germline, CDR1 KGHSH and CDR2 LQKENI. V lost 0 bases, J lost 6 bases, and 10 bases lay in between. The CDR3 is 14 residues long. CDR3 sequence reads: CASSPPAGYDTQYF. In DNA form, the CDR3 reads TGTGCCAGCTCACCACCGGCAGGGTATGATACGCAGTATTTT.

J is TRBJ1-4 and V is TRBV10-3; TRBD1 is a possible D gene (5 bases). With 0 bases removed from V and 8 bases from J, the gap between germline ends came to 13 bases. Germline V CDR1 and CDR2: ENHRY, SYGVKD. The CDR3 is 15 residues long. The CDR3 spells CAISESAGVGEKLFF. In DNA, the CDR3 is TGTGCCATCAGTGAGTCGGCGGGGGTAGGAGAAAAACTGTTTTTT.

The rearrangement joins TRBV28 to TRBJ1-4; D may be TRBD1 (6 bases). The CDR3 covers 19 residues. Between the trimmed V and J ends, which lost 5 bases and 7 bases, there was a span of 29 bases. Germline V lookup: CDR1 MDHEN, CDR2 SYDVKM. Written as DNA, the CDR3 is TGTGCCAGCAGTCGACTCCGGGACAATATCTTCTCTTACCTTGAAAAACTGTTTTTT. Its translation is CASSRLRDNIFSYLEKLFF.

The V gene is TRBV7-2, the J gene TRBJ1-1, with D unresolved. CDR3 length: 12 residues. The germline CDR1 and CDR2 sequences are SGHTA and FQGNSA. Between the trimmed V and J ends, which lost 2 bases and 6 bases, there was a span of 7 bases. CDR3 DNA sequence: TGTGCCAGCAGCTTACGACAAGCTGAAGCTTTCTTT. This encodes CASSLRQAEAFF.

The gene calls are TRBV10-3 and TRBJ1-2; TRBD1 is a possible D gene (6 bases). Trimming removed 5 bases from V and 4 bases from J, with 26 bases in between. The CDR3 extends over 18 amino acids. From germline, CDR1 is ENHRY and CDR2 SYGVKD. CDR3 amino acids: CAISSTQGSIILGYGYTF. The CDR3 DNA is TGTGCCATCAGTTCAACACAGGGTTCGATTATACTAGGCTATGGCTACACCTTC.

The CDR3 here is CASSKETRSGSHEQYF. CDR3 coding DNA: TGTGCCAGCAGCAAAGAAACTCGGAGCGGTTCTCACGAGCAGTACTTC. The rearrangement links TRBV21-1 to TRBJ2-7; the table's TRBD2 call for D was not verified on the DNA. TRBV21-1 is recorded as a pseudogene. The CDR3 is made up of 16 amino acids.

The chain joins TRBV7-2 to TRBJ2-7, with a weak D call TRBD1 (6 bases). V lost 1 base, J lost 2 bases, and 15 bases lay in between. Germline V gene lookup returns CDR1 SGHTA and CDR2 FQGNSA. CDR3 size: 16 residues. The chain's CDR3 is CASSLDQGIGTYEQYF. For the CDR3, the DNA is TGTGCCAGCAGCTTAGACCAGGGGATCGGCACCTACGAGCAGTACTTC.

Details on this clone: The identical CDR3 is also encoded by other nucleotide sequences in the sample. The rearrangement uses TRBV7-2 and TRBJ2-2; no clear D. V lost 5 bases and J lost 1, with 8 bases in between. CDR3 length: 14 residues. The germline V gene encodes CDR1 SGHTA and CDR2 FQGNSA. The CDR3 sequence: CASSVYRNTGELFF. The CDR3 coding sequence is TGTGCCAGCAGCGTATACAGGAACACCGGGGAGCTGTTTTTT.

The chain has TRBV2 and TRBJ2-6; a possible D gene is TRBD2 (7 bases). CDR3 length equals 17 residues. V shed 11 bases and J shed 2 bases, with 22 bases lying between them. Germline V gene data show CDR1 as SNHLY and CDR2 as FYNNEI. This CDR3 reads CAALGGEGSPGANVLTF. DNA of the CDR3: TGTGCCGCACTAGGGGGGGAGGGATCTCCTGGGGCCAACGTCCTGACTTTC. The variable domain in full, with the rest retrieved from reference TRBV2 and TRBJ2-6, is EPEVTQTPSHQVTQMGQEVILRCVPISNHLYFYWYRQILGQKVEFLVSFYNNEISEKSEIFDDQFSVERPDGSNFTLKIRSTKLEDSAMYFCAALGGEGSPGANVLTFGAGSRLTVL.

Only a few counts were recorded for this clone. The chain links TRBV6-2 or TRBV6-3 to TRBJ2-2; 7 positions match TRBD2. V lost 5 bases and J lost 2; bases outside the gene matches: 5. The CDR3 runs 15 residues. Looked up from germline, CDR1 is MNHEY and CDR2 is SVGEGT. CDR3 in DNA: TGTGCCAGCAGTCCCCGGGACTACAACACCGGGGAGCTGTTTTTT. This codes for CASSPRDYNTGELFF.

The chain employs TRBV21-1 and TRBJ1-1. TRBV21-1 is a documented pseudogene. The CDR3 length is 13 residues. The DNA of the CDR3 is TGTGCCAGCAGCAAAGCGCTAGGAGCCGAAGCTTTCTTT. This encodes CASSKALGAEAFF.

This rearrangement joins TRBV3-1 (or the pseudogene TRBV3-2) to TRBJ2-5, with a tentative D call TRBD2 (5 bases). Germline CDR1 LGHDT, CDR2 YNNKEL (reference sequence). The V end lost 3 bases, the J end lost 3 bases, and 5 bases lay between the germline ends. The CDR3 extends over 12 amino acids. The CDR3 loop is CASSHGEETQYF. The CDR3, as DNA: TGTGCCAGCAGCCACGGGGAAGAGACCCAGTACTTC.

CDR3 residues: CATSRDRDRSGYTF. The CDR3 coding sequence is TGTGCCACCAGCAGAGATAGGGACAGGTCTGGCTACACCTTC. The chain links TRBV15 to TRBJ1-2; 8 positions match TRBD1. The length of the CDR3 is 14 residues. The V gene's germline CDR1 is LNHNV and CDR2 YYDKDF (reference sequence). Unmatched junction bases numbered 4, after V lost 0 bases and J lost 7 bases.

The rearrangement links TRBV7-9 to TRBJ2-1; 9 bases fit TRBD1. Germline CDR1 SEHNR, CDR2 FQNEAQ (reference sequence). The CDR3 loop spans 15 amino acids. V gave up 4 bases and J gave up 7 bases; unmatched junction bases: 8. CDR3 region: CASSSNRGQSNEQFF. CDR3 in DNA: TGTGCCAGCAGCTCCAACAGGGGGCAGAGTAATGAGCAGTTCTTC.

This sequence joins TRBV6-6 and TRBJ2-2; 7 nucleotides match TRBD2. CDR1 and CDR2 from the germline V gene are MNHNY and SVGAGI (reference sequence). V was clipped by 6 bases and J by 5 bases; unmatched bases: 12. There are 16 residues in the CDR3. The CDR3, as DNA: TGTGCCAGCAGGCCGACTAGCCCTGCGGGGACCGGGGAGCTGTTTTTT. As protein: CASRPTSPAGTGELFF.

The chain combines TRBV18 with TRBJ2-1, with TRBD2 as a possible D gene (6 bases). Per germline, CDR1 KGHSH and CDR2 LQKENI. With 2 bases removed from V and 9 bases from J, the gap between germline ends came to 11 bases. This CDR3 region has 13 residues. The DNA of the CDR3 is TGTGCCAGCTCACCAGAGGGCGGGATTGAGCAGTTCTTC. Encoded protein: CASSPEGGIEQFF.

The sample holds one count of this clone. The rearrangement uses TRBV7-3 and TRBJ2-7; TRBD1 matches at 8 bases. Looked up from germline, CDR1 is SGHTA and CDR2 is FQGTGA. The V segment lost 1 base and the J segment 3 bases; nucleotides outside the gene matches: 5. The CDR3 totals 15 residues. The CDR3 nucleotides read TGTGCCAGCAGCTTAAGCGGACAGGGAAGCTACGAGCAGTACTTC. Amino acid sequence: CASSLSGQGSYEQYF.

CDR3 amino acids: CASSQDLWQKSITTNEKLFF. The CDR3, as DNA: TGCGCCAGCAGCCAAGACTTGTGGCAGAAGTCAATCACAACTAATGAAAAACTGTTTTTT. The chain links TRBV4-3 to TRBJ1-4, with D uncertain. CDR1 is LGHNA, CDR2 YSLEER, per germline. The V end was cut by 0 bases, the J end by 0 bases, with 20 bases between. The CDR3 has 20 residues.

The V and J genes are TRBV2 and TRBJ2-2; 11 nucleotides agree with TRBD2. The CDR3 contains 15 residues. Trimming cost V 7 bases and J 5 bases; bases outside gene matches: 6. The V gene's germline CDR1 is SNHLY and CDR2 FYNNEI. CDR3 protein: CASTLAGGGTGELFF. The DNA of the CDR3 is TGTGCCAGCACCCTAGCGGGGGGCGGAACCGGGGAGCTGTTTTTT.

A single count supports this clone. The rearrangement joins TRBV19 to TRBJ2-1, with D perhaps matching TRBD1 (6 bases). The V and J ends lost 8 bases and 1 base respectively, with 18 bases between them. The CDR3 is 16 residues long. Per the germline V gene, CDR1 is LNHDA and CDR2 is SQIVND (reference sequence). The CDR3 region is CASRSSGTRSYNEQFF. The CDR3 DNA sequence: TGTGCCAGTCGCTCATCCGGGACACGGTCCTACAATGAGCAGTTCTTC.

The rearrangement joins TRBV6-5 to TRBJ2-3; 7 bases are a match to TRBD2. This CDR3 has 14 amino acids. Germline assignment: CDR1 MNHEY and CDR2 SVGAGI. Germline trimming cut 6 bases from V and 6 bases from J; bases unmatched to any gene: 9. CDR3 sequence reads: CASSSLAFLDTQYF. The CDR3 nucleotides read TGTGCCAGCAGCTCACTAGCGTTTTTGGATACGCAGTATTTT.

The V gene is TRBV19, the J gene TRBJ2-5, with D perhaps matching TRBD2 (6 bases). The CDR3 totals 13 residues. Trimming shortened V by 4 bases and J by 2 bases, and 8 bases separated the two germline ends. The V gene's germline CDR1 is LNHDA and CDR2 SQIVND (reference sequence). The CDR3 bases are TGTGCCAGTAGTAGCGGGATACAAGAGACCCAGTACTTC. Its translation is CASSSGIQETQYF.

The CDR3 region is CASSPTSGRSGELFF. The CDR3 DNA follows: TGCGCCAGCAGCCCGACTAGCGGGAGGTCCGGGGAGCTGTTTTTT. The V call is TRBV5-1, the J call TRBJ2-2, with TRBD2 matching 13 bases. Per germline, CDR1 SGHRS and CDR2 YFSETQ. The CDR3 contains 15 residues. Trimming took 4 bases from V and 6 from J; bases not matched to a gene: 3.